This passage covers 18 T cell receptor beta chains from one sample sequenced in a study of blood T cell repertoires in COVID-19. Sequencing used immunoSEQ multiplex PCR; TCRdb keeps in-frame clones, though not all of them. The sample carries 50,000 to 70,000 clones, about 81% recorded once. Material for sequencing was peripheral blood. The receptors were sampled from a man aged 70-80 years with active COVID-19.

The chain recombines TRBV24-1 with TRBJ2-1; 7 bases are a match to TRBD1. Per germline, CDR1 KGHDR and CDR2 SFDVKD. The CDR3 sequence is 13 residues long. Trimming at V came to 4 bases and at J to 7 bases, leaving 3 bases not matched to a gene. The CDR3 sequence is CATSDPTGNEQFF. DNA for the CDR3: TGTGCCACCAGTGACCCGACAGGGAATGAGCAGTTCTTC.

The chain links TRBV12-1 to TRBJ2-1; TRBD2 is the table's D call, not checked against the DNA. TRBV12-1 is flagged as a pseudogene. The CDR3 is 15 residues long. This CDR3 reads CASSLGGARGNEQFF. In nucleotides, the CDR3 is TGTGCCAGCAGCTTAGGCGGAGCCCGAGGCAATGAGCAGTTCTTC.

The gene calls are TRBV6-2 or TRBV6-3 and TRBJ2-2; no reliable D call. This CDR3 spans 14 amino acids. Per germline, CDR1 MNHEY and CDR2 SVGEGT. The V end lost 6 bases, the J end lost 1 base, and 9 bases lay between the germline ends. The CDR3 coding sequence is TGTGCCAGCAGCTCTACTCAGAACACCGGGGAGCTGTTTTTT. Protein: CASSSTQNTGELFF.

This chain links TRBV10-3 with TRBJ1-2, with 7 bases lining up with TRBD1. Germline CDR1 reads ENHRY; CDR2 reads SYGVKD. The V segment lost 3 bases and the J segment 7 bases; nucleotides outside the gene matches: 8. CDR3 length: 14 residues. The CDR3 reads CAISERQGMVGYTF. The CDR3 DNA follows: TGTGCCATCAGTGAAAGACAGGGAATGGTTGGCTACACCTTC.

The CDR3 sequence: CATSRDLSETQYF. The CDR3, as DNA: TGTGCCACCAGCAGAGATCTATCGGAGACCCAGTACTTC. The chain combines TRBV15 with TRBJ2-5; D is unclear. CDR3 size: 13 residues. Trimming stripped 0 bases from V and 5 bases from J, with 7 bases between. Germline-derived CDR1 and CDR2 are LNHNV and YYDKDF (reference sequence).

This rearrangement joins TRBV29-1 to TRBJ2-3; maybe TRBD1 (6 bases). Germline V CDR1 and CDR2: SQVTM, ANQGSEA. V lost 3 bases and J 3 bases, leaving 10 bases between the germline ends. CDR3 length: 13 residues. CDR3 nucleotide sequence: TGCAGCGTTGAGGCCAGGGGTACAGATACGCAGTATTTT. Translation gives CSVEARGTDTQYF.

This clone was detected only a few times. The chain recombines TRBV5-5 with TRBJ2-3, with 7 bases fitting TRBD2. With 3 bases clipped from V and 5 bases from J, the junction kept 6 bases outside the gene matches. CDR1 and CDR2 (germline): SGHKS, YYEKEE (reference sequence). This CDR3 contains 14 residues. In DNA, the CDR3 is TGTGCCAGCAGCTATGGGACTACCCGAGATACGCAGTATTTT. This translates into CASSYGTTRDTQYF. Based on the CDR3 plus reference TRBV5-5 and TRBJ2-3, the full variable domain is DAGVTQSPTHLIKTRGQQVTLRCSPISGHKSVSWYQQVLGQGPQFIFQYYEKEERGRGNFPDRFSARQFPNYSSELNVNALLLGDSALYLCASSYGTTRDTQYFGPGTRLTVL.

The chain couples TRBV14 to TRBJ2-1, with 7 nucleotides matching TRBD2. The CDR3 loop spans 14 amino acids. Germline CDR1 and CDR2: SGHDN and FVKESK. V lost 2 bases and J lost 12; bases outside the gene matches: 10. The CDR3 nucleotides read TGTGCCAGCAGCCAAATGGGGCAGGGAGGGGTGCAGTTCTTC. Its protein is CASSQMGQGGVQFF.

The J gene is TRBJ2-5, the V gene TRBV7-9, with 9 positions matching TRBD1. Germline CDR1 is SEHNR and CDR2 is FQNEAQ (reference sequence). Trimming at V came to 4 bases and at J to 7 bases, leaving 10 bases not matched to a gene. The CDR3 totals 15 residues. The CDR3 bases are TGTGCCAGCAGCTCCCCCCGGACAGGGGATGGGACCCAGTACTTC. Amino acid sequence: CASSSPRTGDGTQYF.

The chain joins TRBV18 to TRBJ2-7; no firm D call. This CDR3 has 13 residues. Germline lookup yields CDR1 KGHSH and CDR2 LQKENI. V shed 2 bases and J shed 6 bases, with 11 bases lying between them. The CDR3 DNA follows: TGTGCCAGCTCACCAAACGAACGGAGCGAGCAGTACTTC. Protein product: CASSPNERSEQYF.

The chain has TRBV28 and TRBJ1-1, with D hard to call. This CDR3 region has 12 residues. V gave up 1 base and J gave up 5 bases, with 5 bases separating them. Germline V gene data show CDR1 as MDHEN and CDR2 as SYDVKM. CDR3 in amino acids: CASSLSGTEAFF. DNA for the CDR3: TGTGCCAGCAGTTTATCGGGGACTGAAGCTTTCTTT.

The chain carries TRBV6-2 or TRBV6-3 and TRBJ2-5; 8 bases match TRBD1. V lost 3 bases to trimming and J lost 0 bases; unmatched junction nucleotides: 6. The CDR3 has 16 amino acids. Germline V gives CDR1 MNHEY, CDR2 SVGEGT. The CDR3 bases are TGTGCCAGCAGTTATCTGACAGGGGCGTACCAAGAGACCCAGTACTTC. Amino acids: CASSYLTGAYQETQYF.

V usage is TRBV10-3 and J usage is TRBJ2-3, with D perhaps matching TRBD1 (6 bases). This CDR3 has 15 amino acids. Germline CDR1 is ENHRY and CDR2 is SYGVKD. V dropped 4 bases and J dropped 1 base, with 12 bases sitting between them. CDR3 amino acids: CAISGGRGGTDTQYF. As DNA, the CDR3 is TGTGCCATCAGTGGGGGCAGGGGCGGCACAGATACGCAGTATTTT.

The chain has TRBV25-1 and TRBJ1-2; weak D call: TRBD1 (6 bases). V shed 2 bases and J shed 8 bases, with 12 bases lying between them. Germline V gives CDR1 MGHDK, CDR2 SYGVNS. This CDR3 has 13 residues. The CDR3 protein is CASSEQGPEGYTF. The CDR3 nucleotides are TGTGCCAGCAGTGAACAGGGGCCGGAGGGCTACACCTTC.

This clone was seen more than once but under ten times. J is TRBJ1-1 and V is TRBV7-9; D remains ambiguous. The CDR3 length is 16 residues. CDR1 and CDR2 from the germline V gene are SEHNR and FQNEAQ (reference sequence). The germline V and J ends were trimmed by 1 base and 1 base, with 13 bases remaining between them. CDR3 nucleotide sequence: TGTGCCAGCAGCTTAGGATGGGGAGACAAGAACACTGAAGCTTTCTTT. Translating it yields CASSLGWGDKNTEAFF.

This chain connects TRBV30 to TRBJ1-5; 7 bases are shared with TRBD1. The V gene's germline CDR1 is GTSNPN and CDR2 SVGIG (reference sequence). This CDR3 is 14 amino acids long. V was clipped by 2 bases and J by 6 bases; unmatched bases: 7. CDR3 in DNA: TGTGCCTGGAGTATACAGGGGCAAGGTCAGCCCCAGCATTTT. Translating gives CAWSIQGQGQPQHF.

The J gene is TRBJ2-5, the V gene TRBV7-9, with D perhaps TRBD2 (5 bases). The CDR3 contains 15 residues. Germline CDR1 is SEHNR and CDR2 is FQNEAQ (reference sequence). V shed 5 bases and J shed 4 bases, with 17 bases lying between them. CDR3: CASSPPPREGETQYF. The DNA of the CDR3 is TGTGCCAGCAGCCCCCCACCCCGAGAGGGAGAGACCCAGTACTTC.

This clone has a single count. V is TRBV5-6 and J is TRBJ2-5; 7 nucleotides match TRBD1. J gave up 3 bases and V 2 bases, and 1 base lay outside the gene matches. The CDR3 is made up of 13 amino acids. Germline lookup yields CDR1 SGHDT and CDR2 YYEEEE. The CDR3 bases are TGTGCCAGCAGCTTTGACAGGGAAGAGACCCAGTACTTC. Amino acids: CASSFDREETQYF.